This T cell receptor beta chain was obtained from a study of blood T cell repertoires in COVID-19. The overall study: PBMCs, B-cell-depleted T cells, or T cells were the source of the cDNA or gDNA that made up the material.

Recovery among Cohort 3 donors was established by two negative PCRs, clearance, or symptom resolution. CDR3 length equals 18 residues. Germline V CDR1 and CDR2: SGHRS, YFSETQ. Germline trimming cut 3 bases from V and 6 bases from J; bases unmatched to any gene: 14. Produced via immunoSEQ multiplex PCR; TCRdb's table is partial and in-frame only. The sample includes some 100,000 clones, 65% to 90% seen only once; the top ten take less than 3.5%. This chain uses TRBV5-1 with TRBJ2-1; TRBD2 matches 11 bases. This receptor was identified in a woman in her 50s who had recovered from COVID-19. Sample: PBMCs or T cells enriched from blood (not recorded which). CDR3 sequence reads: CASSSGLAGSQRANEQFF. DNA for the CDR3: TGCGCCAGCAGCTCCGGACTAGCGGGTTCTCAAAGAGCCAATGAGCAGTTCTTC. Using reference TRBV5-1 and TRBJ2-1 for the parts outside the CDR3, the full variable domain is KAGVTQTPRYLIKTRGQQVTLSCSPISGHRSVSWYQQTPGQGLQFLFEYFSETQRNKGNFPGRFSGRQFSNSRSEMNVSTLELGDSALYLCASSSGLAGSQRANEQFFGPGTRLTVL.